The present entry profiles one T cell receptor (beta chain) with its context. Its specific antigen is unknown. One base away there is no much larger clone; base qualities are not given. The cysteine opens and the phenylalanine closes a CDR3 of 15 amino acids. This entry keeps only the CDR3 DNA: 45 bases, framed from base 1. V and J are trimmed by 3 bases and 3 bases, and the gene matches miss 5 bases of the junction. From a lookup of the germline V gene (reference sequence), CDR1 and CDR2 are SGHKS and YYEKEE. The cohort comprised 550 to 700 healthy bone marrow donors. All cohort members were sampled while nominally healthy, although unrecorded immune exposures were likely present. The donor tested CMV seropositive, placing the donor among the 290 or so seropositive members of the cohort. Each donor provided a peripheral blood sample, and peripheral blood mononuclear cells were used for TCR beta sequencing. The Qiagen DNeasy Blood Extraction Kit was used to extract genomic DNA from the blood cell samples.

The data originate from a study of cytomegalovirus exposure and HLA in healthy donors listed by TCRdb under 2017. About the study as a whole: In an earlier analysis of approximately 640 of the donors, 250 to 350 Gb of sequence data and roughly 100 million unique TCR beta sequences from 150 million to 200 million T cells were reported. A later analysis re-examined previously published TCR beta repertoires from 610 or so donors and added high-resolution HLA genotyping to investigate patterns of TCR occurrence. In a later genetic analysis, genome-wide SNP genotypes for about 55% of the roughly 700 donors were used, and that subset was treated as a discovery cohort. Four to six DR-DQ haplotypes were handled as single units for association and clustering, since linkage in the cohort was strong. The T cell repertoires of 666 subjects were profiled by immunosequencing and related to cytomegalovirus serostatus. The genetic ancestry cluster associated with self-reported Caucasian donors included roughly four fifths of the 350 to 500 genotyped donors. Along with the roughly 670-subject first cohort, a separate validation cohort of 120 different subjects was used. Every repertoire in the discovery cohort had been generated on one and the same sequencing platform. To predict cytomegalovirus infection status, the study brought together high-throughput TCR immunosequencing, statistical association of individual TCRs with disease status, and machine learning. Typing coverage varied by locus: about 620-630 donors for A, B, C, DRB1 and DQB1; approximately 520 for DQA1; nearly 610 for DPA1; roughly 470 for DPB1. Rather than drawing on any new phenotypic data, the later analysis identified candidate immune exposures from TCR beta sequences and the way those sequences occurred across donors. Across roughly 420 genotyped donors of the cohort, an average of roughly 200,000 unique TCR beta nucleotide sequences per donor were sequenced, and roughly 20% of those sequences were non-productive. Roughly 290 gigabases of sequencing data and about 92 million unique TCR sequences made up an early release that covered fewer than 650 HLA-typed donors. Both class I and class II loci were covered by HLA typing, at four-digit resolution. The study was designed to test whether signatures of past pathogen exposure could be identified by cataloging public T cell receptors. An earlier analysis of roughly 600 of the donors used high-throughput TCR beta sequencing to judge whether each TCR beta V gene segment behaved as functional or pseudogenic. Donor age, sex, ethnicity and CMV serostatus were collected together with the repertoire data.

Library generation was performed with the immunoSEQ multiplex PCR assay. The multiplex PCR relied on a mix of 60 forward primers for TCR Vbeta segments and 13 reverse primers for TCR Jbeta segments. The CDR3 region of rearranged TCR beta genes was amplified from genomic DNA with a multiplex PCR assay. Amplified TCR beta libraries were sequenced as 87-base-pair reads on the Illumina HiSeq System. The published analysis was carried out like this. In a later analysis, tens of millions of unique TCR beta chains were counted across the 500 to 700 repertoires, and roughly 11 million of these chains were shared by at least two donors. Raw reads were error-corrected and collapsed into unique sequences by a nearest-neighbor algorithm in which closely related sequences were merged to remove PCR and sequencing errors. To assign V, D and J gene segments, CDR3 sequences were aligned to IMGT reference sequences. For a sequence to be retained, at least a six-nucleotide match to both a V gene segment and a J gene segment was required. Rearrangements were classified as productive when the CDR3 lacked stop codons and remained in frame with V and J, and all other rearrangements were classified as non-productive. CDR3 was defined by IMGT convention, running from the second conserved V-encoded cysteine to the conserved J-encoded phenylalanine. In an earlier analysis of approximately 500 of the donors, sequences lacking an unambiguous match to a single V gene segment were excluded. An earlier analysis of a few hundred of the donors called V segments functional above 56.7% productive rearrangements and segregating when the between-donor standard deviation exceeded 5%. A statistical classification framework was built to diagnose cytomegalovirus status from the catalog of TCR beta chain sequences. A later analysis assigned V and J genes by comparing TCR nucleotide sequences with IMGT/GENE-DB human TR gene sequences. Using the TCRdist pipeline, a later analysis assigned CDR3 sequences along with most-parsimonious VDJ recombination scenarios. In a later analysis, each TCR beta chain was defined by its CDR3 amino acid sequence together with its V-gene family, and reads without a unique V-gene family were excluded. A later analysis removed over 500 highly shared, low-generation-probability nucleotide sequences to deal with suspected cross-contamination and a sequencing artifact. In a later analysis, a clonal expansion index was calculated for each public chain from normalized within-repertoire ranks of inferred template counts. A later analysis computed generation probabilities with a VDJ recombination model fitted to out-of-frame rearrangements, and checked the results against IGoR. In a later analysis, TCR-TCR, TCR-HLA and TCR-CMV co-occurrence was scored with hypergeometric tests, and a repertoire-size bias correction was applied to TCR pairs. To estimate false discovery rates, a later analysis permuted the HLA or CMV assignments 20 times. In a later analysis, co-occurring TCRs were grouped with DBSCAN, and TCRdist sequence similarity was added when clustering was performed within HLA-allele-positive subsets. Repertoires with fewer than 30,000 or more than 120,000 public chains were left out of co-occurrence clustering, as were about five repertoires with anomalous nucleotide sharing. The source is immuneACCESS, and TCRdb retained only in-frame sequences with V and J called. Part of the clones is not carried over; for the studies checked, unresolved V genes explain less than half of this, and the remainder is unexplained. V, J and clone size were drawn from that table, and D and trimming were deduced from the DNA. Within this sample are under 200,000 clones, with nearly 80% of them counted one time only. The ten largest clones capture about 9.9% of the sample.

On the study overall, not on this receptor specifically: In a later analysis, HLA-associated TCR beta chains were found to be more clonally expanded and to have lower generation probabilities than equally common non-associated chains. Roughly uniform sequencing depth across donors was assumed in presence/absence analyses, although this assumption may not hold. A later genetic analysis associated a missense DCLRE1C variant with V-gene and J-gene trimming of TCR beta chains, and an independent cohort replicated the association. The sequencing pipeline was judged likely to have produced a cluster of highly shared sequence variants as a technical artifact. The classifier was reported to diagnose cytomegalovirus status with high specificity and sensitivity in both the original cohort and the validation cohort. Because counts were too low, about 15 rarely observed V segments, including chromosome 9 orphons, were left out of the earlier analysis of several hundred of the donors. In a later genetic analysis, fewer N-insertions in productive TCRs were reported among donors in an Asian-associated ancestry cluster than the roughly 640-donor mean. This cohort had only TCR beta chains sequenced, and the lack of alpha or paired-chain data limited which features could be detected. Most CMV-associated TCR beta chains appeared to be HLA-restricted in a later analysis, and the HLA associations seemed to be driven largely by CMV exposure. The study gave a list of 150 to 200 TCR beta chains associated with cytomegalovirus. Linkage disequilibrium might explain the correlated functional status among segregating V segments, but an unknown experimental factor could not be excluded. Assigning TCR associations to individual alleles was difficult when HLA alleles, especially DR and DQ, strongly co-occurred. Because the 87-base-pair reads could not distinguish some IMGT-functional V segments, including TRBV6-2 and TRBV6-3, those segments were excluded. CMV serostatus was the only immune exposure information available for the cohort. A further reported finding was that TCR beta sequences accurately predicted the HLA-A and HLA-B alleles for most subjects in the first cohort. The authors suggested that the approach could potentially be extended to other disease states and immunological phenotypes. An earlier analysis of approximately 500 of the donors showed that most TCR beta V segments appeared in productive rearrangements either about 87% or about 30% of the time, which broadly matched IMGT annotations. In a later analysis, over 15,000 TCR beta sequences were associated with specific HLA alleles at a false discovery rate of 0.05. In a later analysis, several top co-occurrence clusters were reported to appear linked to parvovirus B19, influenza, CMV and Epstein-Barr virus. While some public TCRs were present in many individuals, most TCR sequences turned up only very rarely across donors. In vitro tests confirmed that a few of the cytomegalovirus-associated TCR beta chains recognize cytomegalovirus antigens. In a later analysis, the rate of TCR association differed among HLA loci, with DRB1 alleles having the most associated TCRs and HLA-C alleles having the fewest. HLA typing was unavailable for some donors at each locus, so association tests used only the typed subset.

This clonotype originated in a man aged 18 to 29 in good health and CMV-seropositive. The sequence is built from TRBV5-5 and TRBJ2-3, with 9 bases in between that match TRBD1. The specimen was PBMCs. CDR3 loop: CASSSGQGKTDTQYF. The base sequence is TGTGCCAGCAGCTCTGGACAGGGGAAAACAGATACGCAGTATTTT.